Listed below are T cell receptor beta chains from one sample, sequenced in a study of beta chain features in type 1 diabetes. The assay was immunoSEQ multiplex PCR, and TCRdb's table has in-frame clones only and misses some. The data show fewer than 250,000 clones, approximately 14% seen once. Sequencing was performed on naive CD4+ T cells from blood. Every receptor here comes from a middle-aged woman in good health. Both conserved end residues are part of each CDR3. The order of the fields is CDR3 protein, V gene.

CDR3aa: CASSRFVRGDVSDTQYF
v_gene: TRBV28

CDR3aa: CANPSNEQYF
v_gene: TRBV27

CDR3aa: CASSVVQTTGYTF
v_gene: TRBV9

CDR3aa: CATSRRTGSTGELFF
v_gene: TRBV15

CDR3aa: CASSSLGGSNQPQHF
v_gene: TRBV7-9

CDR3aa: CASSPVGGQGHNEQFF
v_gene: TRBV18

CDR3aa: CASSLYGHNRLAGGPVTQYF
v_gene: TRBV19

CDR3aa: CASSVVGENSPLHF
v_gene: TRBV9

CDR3aa: CASSSTGSEQYF
v_gene: TRBV7-9

CDR3aa: CASSRRRDRDNSPLHF
v_gene: TRBV27

CDR3aa: CASSLLNTGELFF
v_gene: TRBV11-2

CDR3aa: CASSSIGDTQYF
v_gene: TRBV11-2

CDR3aa: CASSLRVAGPGYGYTF
v_gene: TRBV7-8

CDR3aa: CSVQVSRETQYF
v_gene: TRBV29-1

CDR3aa: CASSWDRGEGDQYF
v_gene: TRBV5-1

CDR3aa: CASSIAGTGYDEQFF
v_gene: TRBV19